This T cell receptor (beta chain) was found in a study of blood T cell repertoires in COVID-19. The protocol was immunoSEQ multiplex PCR, while the TCRdb copy is restricted to in-frame clones and leaves out a portion. Of about 55,000 clones in the sample, 75% to 90% were seen once. Germline V gene sequence: CDR1 MNHEY, CDR2 SVGAGI. Trimming removed 6 bases at V and 5 bases at J, with 10 bases between. There are 13 residues in the CDR3. The source material was peripheral blood. The sequence derives from a human donor in a cohort sampled during active COVID-19. The J gene is TRBJ2-2, the V gene TRBV6-5; no clear D gene. Here the CDR3 DNA reads TGTGCCAGCAGGCGGCAAGTTACCGGGGAGCTGTTTTTT. This gives the protein CASRRQVTGELFF.